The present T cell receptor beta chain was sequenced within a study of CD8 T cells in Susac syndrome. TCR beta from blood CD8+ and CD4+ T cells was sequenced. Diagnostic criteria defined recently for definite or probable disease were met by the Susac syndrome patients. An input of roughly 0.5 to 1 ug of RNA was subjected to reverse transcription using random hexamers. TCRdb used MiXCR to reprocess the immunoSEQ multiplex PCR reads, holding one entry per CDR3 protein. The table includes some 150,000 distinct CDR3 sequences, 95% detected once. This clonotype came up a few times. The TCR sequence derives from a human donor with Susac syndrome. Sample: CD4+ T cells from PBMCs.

Here the CDR3 DNA reads TGTGCCAGCAGCCGTGGACTGTACACAGATACGCAGTATTTT. Translated: CASSRGLYTDTQYF. The chain recombines TRBV5-4 with TRBJ2-3, with TRBD2 as a possible D gene (5 bases). Trimming cost V 4 bases and J 2 bases, with 11 bases left between them. Germline CDR1 reads SGHNT; CDR2 reads YYREEE (reference sequence). The CDR3 sequence is 14 residues long.